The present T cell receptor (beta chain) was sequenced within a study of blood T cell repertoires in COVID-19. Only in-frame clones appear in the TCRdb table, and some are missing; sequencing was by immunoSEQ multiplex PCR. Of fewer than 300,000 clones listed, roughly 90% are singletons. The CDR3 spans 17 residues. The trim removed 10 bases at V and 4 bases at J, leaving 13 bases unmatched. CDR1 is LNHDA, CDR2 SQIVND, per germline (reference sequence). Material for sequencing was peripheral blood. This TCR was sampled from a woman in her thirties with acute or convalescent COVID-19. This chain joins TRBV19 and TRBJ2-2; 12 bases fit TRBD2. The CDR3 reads CATKSPSGRAGTGELFF. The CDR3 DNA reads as TGTGCCACAAAATCTCCTAGCGGGAGGGCCGGCACCGGGGAGCTGTTTTTT.